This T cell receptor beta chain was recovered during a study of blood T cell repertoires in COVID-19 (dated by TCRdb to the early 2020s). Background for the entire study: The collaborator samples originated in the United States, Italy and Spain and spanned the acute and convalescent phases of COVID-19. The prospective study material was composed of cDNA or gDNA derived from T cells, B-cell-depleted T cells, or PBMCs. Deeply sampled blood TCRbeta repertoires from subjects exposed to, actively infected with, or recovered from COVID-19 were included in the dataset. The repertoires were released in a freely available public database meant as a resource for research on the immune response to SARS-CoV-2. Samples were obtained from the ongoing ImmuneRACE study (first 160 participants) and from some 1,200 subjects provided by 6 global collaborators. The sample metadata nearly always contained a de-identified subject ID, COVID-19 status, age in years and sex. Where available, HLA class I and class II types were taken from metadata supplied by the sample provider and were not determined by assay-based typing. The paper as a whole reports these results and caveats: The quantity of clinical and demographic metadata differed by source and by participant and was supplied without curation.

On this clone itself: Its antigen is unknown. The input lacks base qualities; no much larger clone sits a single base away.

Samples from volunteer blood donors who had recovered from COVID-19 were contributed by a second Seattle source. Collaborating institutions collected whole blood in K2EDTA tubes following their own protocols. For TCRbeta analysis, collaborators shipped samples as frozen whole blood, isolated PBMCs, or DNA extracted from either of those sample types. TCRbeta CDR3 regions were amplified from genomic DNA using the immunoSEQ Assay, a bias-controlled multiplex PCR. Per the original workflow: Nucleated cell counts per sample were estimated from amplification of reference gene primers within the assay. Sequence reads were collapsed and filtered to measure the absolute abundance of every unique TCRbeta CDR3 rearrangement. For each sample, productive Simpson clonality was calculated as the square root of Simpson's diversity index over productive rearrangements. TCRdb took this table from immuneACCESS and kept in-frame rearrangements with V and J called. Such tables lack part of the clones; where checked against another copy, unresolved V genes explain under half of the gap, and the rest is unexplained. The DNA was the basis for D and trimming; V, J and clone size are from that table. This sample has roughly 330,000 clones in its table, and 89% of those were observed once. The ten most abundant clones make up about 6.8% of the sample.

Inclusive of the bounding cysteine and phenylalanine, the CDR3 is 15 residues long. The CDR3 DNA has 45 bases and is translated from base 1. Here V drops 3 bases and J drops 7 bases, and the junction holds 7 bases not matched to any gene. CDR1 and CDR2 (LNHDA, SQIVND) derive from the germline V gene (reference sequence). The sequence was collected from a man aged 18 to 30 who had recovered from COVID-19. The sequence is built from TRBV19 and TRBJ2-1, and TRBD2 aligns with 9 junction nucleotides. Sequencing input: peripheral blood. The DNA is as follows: TGTGCCAGTAGTATTGCGGCGGGGGGGGCGAATGAGCAGTTCTTC. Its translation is CASSIAAGGANEQFF.